What follows describes a single T cell receptor (beta chain). Looked up from germline, CDR1 is KGHSH and CDR2 is LQKENI. There are 17 residues in the CDR3. Germline trimming cut 3 bases from V and 8 bases from J; bases unmatched to any gene: 15. These data originate in a study of OX40 agonist ivuxolimab in advanced cancers. Study-wide background: Melanoma, hepatocellular carcinoma, head and neck or renal cell cancer occurred in dose-escalation patients.

TCRdb keeps only in-frame clones here, not all; method: immunoSEQ multiplex PCR. The table has about 69,000 clones, approximately 92% seen once. This chain connects TRBV18 to TRBJ1-4; the match to TRBD1 covers 7 bases. The sample here was CD4+ or CD8+ T cells sorted from blood, taken in a trial of the OX40 agonist ivuxolimab. The receptor was isolated from an adult with an advanced solid tumor such as melanoma, head and neck, liver or kidney cancer. The CDR3 protein is CASSPTLSDRDSEKLFF. In DNA form, the CDR3 reads TGTGCCAGCTCACCTACTTTATCAGACAGGGACAGCGAAAAACTGTTTTTT.